The rows below give T cell receptor beta chains drawn from one sample of a study of T cells in Graves' hyperthyroidism and ophthalmopathy. TCRdb fed the multiplex PCR reads into MiXCR, producing one record per CDR3 protein. The sample records roughly 520,000 distinct CDR3 sequences, roughly a quarter being singletons. Material for sequencing was blood. Receptor source: a woman between 25 and 40 years old with Graves' ophthalmopathy. CDR3s include the opening cysteine and the closing phenylalanine or tryptophan. A D gene is named only where the DNA matches it firmly. The size entry is marked missing in some rows and otherwise reads once, few, many or a size class.

NA	TRBV20-1	NA	TRBJ1-1	CSARDWGSLNTEAFF	TGCAGTGCTAGAGATTGGGGCAGCCTGAACACTGAAGCTTTCTTT
NA	TRBV9	NA	TRBJ2-3	CASSVEGLTYIKDTQYF	TGTGCCAGCAGCGTAGAGGGCTTAACATATATAAAAGATACGCAGTATTTT
many	TRBV29-1	TRBD1	TRBJ1-2	CSVARDRDYGYTF	TGCAGCGTTGCCAGGGACAGGGATTATGGCTACACCTTC
many	TRBV7-3	NA	TRBJ2-5	CASSLYSQETQYF	TGTGCCAGCAGCTTATACAGCCAAGAGACCCAGTACTTC
many	TRBV6-2/TRBV6-3	NA	TRBJ1-6	CASSYFGGSPLHF	TGTGCCAGCAGTTACTTTGGGGGATCACCCCTCCACTTT
many	TRBV10-3	TRBD1	TRBJ1-2	CAISDRTRDRTRRDGYTF	TGTGCCATCAGTGATCGTACGCGGGACAGGACTAGAAGGGATGGCTACACCTTC
many	TRBV20-1	NA	TRBJ1-2	CSARGVGDSQVYGYTF	TGCAGTGCTAGAGGTGTCGGAGACAGTCAAGTCTATGGCTACACCTTC
many	TRBV19	NA	TRBJ1-1	CATSGGGPTEAFF	TGTGCCACCTCAGGAGGGGGACCCACTGAAGCTTTCTTT
few	TRBV20-1	NA	TRBJ2-2	CSARDLGIGTGELFF	TGCAGTGCTAGAGATTTGGGGATCGGGACCGGGGAGCTGTTTTTT
many	TRBV20-1	TRBD1	TRBJ1-1	CSVLQGASEAFF	TGCAGTGTTTTACAGGGGGCTAGTGAAGCTTTCTTT
few	TRBV18	TRBD1	TRBJ2-7	CASSWDRGTPYEQYF	TGTGCCAGCTCGTGGGACAGGGGGACTCCCTACGAGCAGTACTTC
NA	TRBV15	TRBD1	TRBJ2-6	CATSRTFTGTGMTGANVLTF	TGTGCCACCAGCAGAACCTTTACCGGGACAGGGATGACTGGGGCCAACGTCCTGACTTTC
many	TRBV27	TRBD1	TRBJ2-7	CASRKPTGGLSSYEQYF	TGTGCCAGCAGGAAACCGACAGGGGGCCTGAGCTCCTACGAGCAGTACTTC
NA	TRBV12-3/TRBV12-4	TRBD1	TRBJ1-1	CASSLGGQGTSTEAFF	TGTGCCAGCAGTTTAGGCGGACAGGGCACGAGTACTGAAGCTTTCTTT
many	TRBV4-2	NA	TRBJ2-7	CASSQEVQGYEQYF	TGTGCCAGCAGCCAAGAAGTCCAAGGCTACGAGCAGTACTTC
few	TRBV6-1	TRBD2	TRBJ2-4	CASSDPSGGAKNIKYF	TGTGCCAGCAGTGACCCTAGCGGGGGGGCCAAAAACATTAAGTACTTC
many	TRBV20-1	NA	TRBJ1-2	CSVDPSGYTF	TGCAGTGTCGACCCGAGCGGCTACACCTTC